This T cell receptor beta chain stems from a study of shared clonotypes between healthy human individuals. On the study more broadly: Donors had three CD4 naive, three CD4 memory, two CD8 naive and one CD8 memory plate apiece.

Deletions cut 1 base from V and 5 bases from J, with 9 bases between. Germline-derived CDR1 and CDR2 are SGHNT and YYREEE (reference sequence). The CDR3 extends over 13 amino acids. Study donors comprised healthy, HIV-negative adults devoid of recent acute infection or vaccination. The donors were all Caucasian adults (living in Nashville, Tennessee). It was across several immunoSEQ plates that each subset's genomic DNA was evenly split. Libraries were prepared by immunoSEQ multiplex PCR; TCRdb keeps only in-frame clonotypes and omits some of them. The sample carries a few million clones, approximately 95% recorded once. Details on this clone: Other DNA variants within this sample encode the same CDR3.

Sequenced: naive CD4+ T cells from PBMCs. Subset noted: CD45RA+ positively selected. The receptor was derived from a man in his late teens or twenties in good health. Some clones in this sample may be carry-over from other donors' samples. The V and J genes are TRBV5-4 and TRBJ1-1, with D possibly TRBD1 on 6 matching bases. The chain's CDR3 is CASSLRGATEAFF. In DNA, the CDR3 is TGTGCCAGCAGCTTGAGGGGGGCAACTGAAGCTTTCTTT. Full variable domain (rest looked up from reference TRBV5-4 and TRBJ1-1): ETGVTQSPTHLIKTRGQQVTLRCSSQSGHNTVSWYQQALGQGPQFIFQYYREEENGRGNFPPRFSGLQFPNYSSELNVNALELDDSALYLCASSLRGATEAFFGQGTRLTVV.